This TCR beta chain was sequenced for a study of patients and donors after allogeneic stem cell transplantation. Trimming stripped 0 bases from V and 1 base from J, with 6 bases between. The CDR3 has 14 amino acids. The germline gives CDR1 MNHEY, CDR2 SVGEGT. Only a few counts were recorded for this clonotype. TCRdb reprocessed the RT-PCR reads via MiXCR and lists one record per CDR3 protein. The table includes more than 850,000 distinct CDR3 sequences, approximately 19% detected once. The TCR was taken from a human donor who was either an allogeneic HSCT recipient or a stem cell or donor lymphocyte infusion donor (not recorded which). It is not recorded whose cells these are; they may come from a transplant donor. Sequencing was performed on blood, either unsorted or a sorted T cell fraction (not recorded which). The V call is TRBV6-2 or TRBV6-3, the J call TRBJ1-2; D not resolved. The CDR3 loop reads CASSYSGINYGYTF. CDR3 in DNA: TGTGCCAGCAGTTACTCCGGCATTAACTATGGCTACACCTTC.